Listed here are 15 T cell receptor beta chains from one sample, sequenced in a study of T-cell reconstitution after alpha-beta-depleted transplantation in children listed by TCRdb under 2016. The library was generated by PCR. Sequencing was carried out with an Illumina HiSeq 2500. TCR library preparation used molecular barcoding, with unique molecular identifiers applied to normalize quantification of the TCRbeta repertoire. The public sequencing data were trimmed at Q25 with fastp and processed into clonotypes with MiXCR by TCRdb, which kept only in-frame beta chains. Records with the same CDR3 protein are collapsed into one entry carrying the most frequent genes and DNA. The sample contains a few hundred thousand distinct CDR3 sequences, 13% of them found a single time. The ten most abundant clones make up 2% to 2.5% of the sample. The sample's treatment or condition label, decoded: allogeneic hematopoietic cell transplantation with graft depleted of TCRalphabeta T cells and CD19 B cells.

Sequencing used PBMCs, mostly from graft donor cells, obtained 360 days after TCRalphabeta/CD19-depleted stem cell transplant. The receptors originated from a male patient younger than 18 who had a stem cell transplant for acute myeloid leukemia, so the T cells may come from the graft donor.

The V and J genes are TRBV7-3 and TRBJ2-7, with 13 positions matching TRBD2. The CDR3 consists of 15 residues. Per the germline V gene, CDR1 is SGHTA and CDR2 is FQGTGA. V lost 5 bases, J lost 2 bases, and 3 bases stayed unmatched. CDR3 sequence: CASSRLAGGTYEQYF. CDR3 nucleotide sequence: TGTGCCAGCAGCCGACTAGCGGGGGGCACCTACGAGCAGTACTTC. Looking up the rest from reference TRBV7-3 and TRBJ2-7 gives the full variable domain: GAGVSQTPSNKVTEKGKYVELRCDPISGHTALYWYRQSLGQGPEFLIYFQGTGAADDSGLPNDRFFAVRPEGSVSTLKIQRTERGDSAVYLCASSRLAGGTYEQYFGPGTRLTVT.

The chain recombines TRBV9 with TRBJ2-2; no clear D gene. The CDR3 runs to 14 residues. V was clipped by 7 bases and J by 1 base, with 11 bases between them. Germline loops: CDR1 SGDLS, CDR2 YYNGEE. CDR3 in amino acids: CASHVAGNTGELFF. DNA for the CDR3: TGTGCCAGCCACGTGGCAGGGAACACCGGGGAGCTGTTTTTT. Complete variable domain (other parts from reference TRBV9 and TRBJ2-2): DSGVTQTPKHLITATGQRVTLRCSPRSGDLSVYWYQQSLDQGLQFLIQYYNGEERAKGNILERFSAQQFPDLHSELNLSSLELGDSALYFCASHVAGNTGELFFGEGSRLTVL.

This clonotype has only a few counts. This chain links TRBV18 with TRBJ1-2, with TRBD1 matching 8 bases. V was pared by 0 bases and J by 2 bases, with 5 bases of the junction left unmatched. CDR1 KGHSH and CDR2 LQKENI come from the germline V gene. The CDR3 extends over 16 amino acids. DNA for the CDR3: TGTGCCAGCTCACCACCGGGGACAGGATACAACTATGGCTACACCTTC. Translating gives CASSPPGTGYNYGYTF.

The chain joins TRBV7-6 to TRBJ2-7, with 9 bases fitting TRBD2. The germline CDR1 and CDR2 sequences are SGHVS and FNYEAQ. The J segment lost 0 bases and the V segment lost 5 bases, leaving 8 bases of the junction unmatched. CDR3 size: 16 residues. This CDR3 reads CASSTPTSGSSYEQYF. The CDR3 region has the DNA TGTGCCAGCAGCACCCCGACTAGCGGTAGCTCCTACGAGCAGTACTTC.

The chain combines TRBV9 with TRBJ2-3; 9 bases agree with TRBD2. The CDR3 runs to 13 residues. The junction had 0 bases not matched to a gene; V was cut back by 6 bases and J by 1 base. CDR1 and CDR2 from the germline V gene are SGDLS and YYNGEE. The CDR3: CASTSGGTDTQYF. The CDR3 DNA sequence: TGTGCCAGCACTAGCGGGGGCACAGATACGCAGTATTTT.

This clonotype has a handful of counts. J is TRBJ1-1 and V is TRBV28, with D hard to call. V dropped 0 bases and J dropped 7 bases, with 9 bases sitting between them. The CDR3 spans 13 residues. Germline V gene lookup returns CDR1 MDHEN and CDR2 SYDVKM. This CDR3 is CASSLWSEIEAFF. The CDR3 nucleotides are TGTGCCAGCAGTTTATGGTCAGAGATTGAAGCTTTCTTT.

This clonotype was detected ten times or more. The V and J genes are TRBV6-2 or TRBV6-3 and TRBJ2-7; TRBD2 might be the D (6 bases). The germline V gene has CDR1 MNHEY and CDR2 SVGEGT. Trimming stripped 2 bases from V and 0 bases from J, with 20 bases between. This CDR3 has 18 amino acids. This CDR3 reads CASSYVPFGGMGSYEQYF. CDR3 nucleotide sequence: TGTGCCAGCAGTTACGTCCCCTTCGGCGGGATGGGCTCCTACGAGCAGTACTTC.

There are a few counts of this clonotype. The chain employs TRBV7-3 and TRBJ2-3, with 10 positions matching TRBD2. Germline V gives CDR1 SGHTA, CDR2 FQGTGA. There are 16 residues in the CDR3. With 5 bases clipped from V and 0 bases from J, the junction kept 5 bases outside the gene matches. The CDR3 nucleotides are TGTGCCAGCAGCCGGACTAGCGGAAAAAGCACAGATACGCAGTATTTT. Its translation: CASSRTSGKSTDTQYF.

The CDR3 coding sequence is TGTGCCAGCAGCGTTCTAGGGGTCCGACCCTACGAGCAGTACTTC. Its protein is CASSVLGVRPYEQYF. The chain has TRBV6-2 or TRBV6-3 and TRBJ2-7; possible D gene TRBD1, 5 bases. The length of the CDR3 is 15 residues. V was pared by 6 bases and J by 2 bases, with 17 bases between. Germline CDR1 MNHEY, CDR2 SVGEGT.

This clonotype was detected a few times. The gene calls are TRBV13 and TRBJ2-5; TRBD2 is a possible D gene (6 bases). The CDR3 contains 15 residues. V was trimmed by 6 bases and J by 5 bases, leaving 19 bases between them. From germline, CDR1 is PRHDT and CDR2 FYEKMQ (reference sequence). The CDR3 spells CASSRRLDQSETQYF. The CDR3 bases are TGTGCCAGCAGTCGAAGACTAGATCAGTCCGAGACCCAGTACTTC.

This clonotype turned up a few times. This chain joins TRBV9 and TRBJ2-1; the D is unclear. Germline lookup yields CDR1 SGDLS and CDR2 YYNGEE. Trimming left V 3 bases short and J 8 bases short, with 24 bases between. This CDR3 region has 17 residues. This CDR3 reads CASSAFPRSTPRDEQFF. CDR3 bases: TGTGCCAGCAGCGCATTCCCCCGTTCTACCCCCCGGGATGAGCAGTTCTTC.

This sequence joins TRBV5-5 and TRBJ2-5; TRBD1 might be the D (6 bases). CDR1 SGHKS and CDR2 YYEKEE come from the germline V gene (reference sequence). This CDR3 has 15 residues. Trimming cost V 0 bases and J 5 bases, with 14 bases left between them. The chain's CDR3 is CASSLATGLWETQYF. CDR3 in DNA: TGTGCCAGCAGCTTGGCAACAGGGCTTTGGGAGACCCAGTACTTC.

The genes are TRBV15 and TRBJ2-6, with D perhaps given as TRBD1 or TRBD2 (6 bases each). The CDR3 is 16 amino acids. Germline lookup yields CDR1 LNHNV and CDR2 YYDKDF (reference sequence). V shed 2 bases and J shed 2 bases, with 10 bases lying between them. The CDR3 loop reads CATSRWGAAGANVLTF. CDR3 DNA: TGTGCCACCAGCAGATGGGGGGCGGCTGGGGCCAACGTCCTGACTTTC.

V gene TRBV19 combines with J gene TRBJ2-7; 10 positions match TRBD1. Germline CDR1 reads LNHDA; CDR2 reads SQIVND (reference sequence). V shed 5 bases and J 0 bases; nucleotides not matched to a gene: 7. The CDR3 totals 16 residues. The DNA for the CDR3 is TGTGCCAGTAGTCCGGGACAGGGGAGCCCCTCCTACGAGCAGTACTTC. Protein: CASSPGQGSPSYEQYF.

The rearrangement links TRBV15 to TRBJ2-7; possibly TRBD2 for D (6 bases). The CDR3 runs to 14 residues. CDR1 and CDR2 from the germline V gene are LNHNV and YYDKDF (reference sequence). V was shortened by 8 bases and J by 2 bases, with 16 bases between the two germline ends. DNA of the CDR3: TGTGCCACCGGATCCAGGGTAGCGGCCTACGAGCAGTACTTC. Protein: CATGSRVAAYEQYF.